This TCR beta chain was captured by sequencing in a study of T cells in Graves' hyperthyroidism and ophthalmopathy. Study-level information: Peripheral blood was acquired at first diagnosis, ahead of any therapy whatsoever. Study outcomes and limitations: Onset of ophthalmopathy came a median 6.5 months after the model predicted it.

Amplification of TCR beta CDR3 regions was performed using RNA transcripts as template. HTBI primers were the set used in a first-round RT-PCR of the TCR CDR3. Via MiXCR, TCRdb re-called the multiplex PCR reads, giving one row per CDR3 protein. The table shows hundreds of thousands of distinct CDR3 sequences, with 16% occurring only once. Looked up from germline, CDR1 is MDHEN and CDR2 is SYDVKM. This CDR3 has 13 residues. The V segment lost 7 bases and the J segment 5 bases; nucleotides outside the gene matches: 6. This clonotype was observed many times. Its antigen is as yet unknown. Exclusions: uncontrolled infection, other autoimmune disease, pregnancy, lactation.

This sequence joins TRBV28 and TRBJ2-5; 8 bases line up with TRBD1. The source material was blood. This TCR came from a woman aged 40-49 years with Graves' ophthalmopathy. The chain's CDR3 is CASNTGGLETQYF. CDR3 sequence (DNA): TGTGCCAGCAACACAGGGGGTTTGGAGACCCAGTACTTC.